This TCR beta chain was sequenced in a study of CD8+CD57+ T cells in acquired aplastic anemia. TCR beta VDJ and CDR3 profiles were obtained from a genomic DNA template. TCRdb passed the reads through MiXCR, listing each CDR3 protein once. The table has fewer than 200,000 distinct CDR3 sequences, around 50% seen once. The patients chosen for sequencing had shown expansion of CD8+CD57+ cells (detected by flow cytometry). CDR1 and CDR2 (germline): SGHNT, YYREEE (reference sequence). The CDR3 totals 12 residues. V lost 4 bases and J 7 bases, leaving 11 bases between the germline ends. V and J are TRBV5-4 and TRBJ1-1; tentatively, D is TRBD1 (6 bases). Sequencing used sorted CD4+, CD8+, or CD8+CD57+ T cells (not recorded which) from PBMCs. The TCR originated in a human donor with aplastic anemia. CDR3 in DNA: TGTGCCAGCAGCAGGACAGAAGATGAAGCTTTCTTT. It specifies CASSRTEDEAFF.